Shown below are 15 T cell receptor beta chains from a single sample sequenced in a study of PD-1 blockade in classical Hodgkin lymphoma. Generated by immunoSEQ multiplex PCR, the TCRdb table keeps only in-frame clones and is missing some. In the table there are around 40,000 clones, 77% of which are singletons. Time point: cycle 4 day 1 (C4D1), after about 6 weeks of nivolumab. Every patient relapsed after autologous stem cell transplantation, and brentuximab vedotin exposure varied. The specimen was peripheral blood mononuclear cells (PBMCs), collected before the fourth cycle of nivolumab. The source of these receptors is a human donor with classical Hodgkin lymphoma.

The V and J genes are TRBV4-3 and TRBJ2-2, with 8 bases matching TRBD2. Germline V lookup: CDR1 LGHNA, CDR2 YSLEER. The J segment lost 2 bases and the V segment lost 3 bases, leaving 8 bases of the junction unmatched. This CDR3 region has 17 residues. CDR3 amino acids: CASSQDLAGTNTGELFF. The CDR3 nucleotides are TGCGCCAGCAGCCAGGATTTAGCGGGGACAAACACCGGGGAGCTGTTTTTT.

This clone is deemed medium-sized. The chain links TRBV7-9 to TRBJ1-2; D is uncertain. Germline CDR1 SEHNR, CDR2 FQNEAQ (reference sequence). The CDR3 covers 13 residues. Trimming cost V 2 bases and J 2 bases, with 6 bases left between them. DNA for the CDR3: TGTGCCAGCAGCTTACCCAGGAACTATGGCTACACCTTC. Translation: CASSLPRNYGYTF.

The rearrangement uses TRBV7-2 and TRBJ1-5; 7 bases map to TRBD1. The trim removed 5 bases at V and 3 bases at J, leaving 4 bases unmatched. This CDR3 is built from 14 residues. The V gene's germline CDR1 is SGHTA and CDR2 FQGNSA. The CDR3: CASSRTGANQPQHF. The CDR3, as DNA: TGTGCCAGCAGCAGAACAGGGGCCAATCAGCCCCAGCATTTT. The full variable domain, with the rest looked up from reference TRBV7-2 and TRBJ1-5, is GAGVSQSPSNKVTEKGKDVELRCDPISGHTALYWYRQSLGQGLEFLIYFQGNSAPDKSGLPSDRFSAERTGGSVSTLTIQRTQQEDSAVYLCASSRTGANQPQHFGDGTRLSIL.

This clone occurred a few times. The chain recombines TRBV7-8 with TRBJ2-7, with 11 bases fitting TRBD2. The trim removed 5 bases at V and 7 bases at J, leaving 4 bases unmatched. The germline V gene has CDR1 SGHVS and CDR2 FQNEAQ. The length of the CDR3 is 13 residues. The CDR3 sequence is CASSQGTSGEQYF. CDR3 nucleotides: TGTGCCAGCAGCCAAGGGACTAGCGGTGAGCAGTACTTC.

The chain couples TRBV6-5 to TRBJ2-1; D gene ambiguous. Germline V gives CDR1 MNHEY, CDR2 SVGAGI. V dropped 0 bases and J dropped 9 bases, with 3 bases sitting between them. This CDR3 is built from 11 residues. The CDR3: CASSYSGEQFF. The CDR3 DNA reads TGTGCCAGCAGTTACTCGGGTGAGCAGTTCTTC.

The chain joins TRBV28 to TRBJ1-2; possible D gene TRBD1, 6 bases. This CDR3 is built from 16 residues. Trimming took off 5 bases at V and 6 bases at J, with 22 bases between the two ends. CDR1 is MDHEN, CDR2 SYDVKM, per germline. CDR3 coding DNA: TGTGCCAGCAGTCCCACCTTGGGGGGGCTAAGGGATGGCTACACCTTC. Translating gives CASSPTLGGLRDGYTF.

The chain links TRBV7-8 to TRBJ1-4; a weak D match, TRBD1 (5 bases). V lost 0 bases, J lost 7 bases, and 9 bases lay in between. The CDR3 extends over 14 amino acids. Germline values: CDR1 SGHVS, CDR2 FQNEAQ. The CDR3 sequence is CASSLARAGEKLFF. In DNA, the CDR3 is TGTGCCAGCAGCTTAGCCAGGGCTGGTGAAAAACTGTTTTTT.

This clone has just one count. J is TRBJ1-2 and V is TRBV28, with D maybe TRBD1 (5 bases). V lost 6 bases to trimming and J lost 7 bases, with 9 bases between them. This CDR3 region has 11 residues. CDR1 is MDHEN, CDR2 SYDVKM, per germline. The CDR3 protein is CASRHRSGYTF. CDR3 DNA: TGTGCCAGCAGGCACAGGAGTGGCTACACCTTC.

This clone has more than one count but fewer than ten. The chain has TRBV2 and TRBJ1-1; D is ambiguous. Trimming left V 3 bases short and J 1 base short, with 6 bases between. CDR3 length: 13 amino acids. Germline CDR1 and CDR2: SNHLY and FYNNEI. In nucleotides, the CDR3 is TGTGCCAGCAGTGATTTCGGGAACACTGAAGCTTTCTTT. Translating it yields CASSDFGNTEAFF.

This chain joins TRBV7-9 and TRBJ2-7; weak D call: TRBD1 (6 bases). The germline gives CDR1 SEHNR, CDR2 FQNEAQ (reference sequence). CDR3 length equals 14 residues. Trimming took off 5 bases at V and 2 bases at J, with 13 bases between the two ends. In nucleotides, the CDR3 is TGTGCCAGCAGCGAGGGGGTAAACCCCTACGAGCAGTACTTC. Its protein product is CASSEGVNPYEQYF.

This clone is labeled medium-sized. The V call is TRBV14, the J call TRBJ2-7, with D possibly matching TRBD1 (7 bases). Per the germline V gene, CDR1 is SGHDN and CDR2 is FVKESK. This CDR3 contains 14 residues. The V end lost 4 bases, the J end lost 5 bases, and 15 bases lay between the germline ends. The CDR3 sequence: CASSPNRGGNEQYF. The CDR3 DNA sequence: TGTGCCAGCAGCCCGAACAGGGGAGGCAACGAGCAGTACTTC. Based on the CDR3 plus reference TRBV14 and TRBJ2-7, the full variable domain is EAGVTQFPSHSVIEKGQTVTLRCDPISGHDNLYWYRRVMGKEIKFLLHFVKESKQDESGMPNNRFLAERTGGTYSTLKVQPAELEDSGVYFCASSPNRGGNEQYFGPGTRLTVT.

Only a few counts were recorded for this clone. V usage is TRBV25-1 and J usage is TRBJ1-6; no reliable D call. The CDR3 extends over 13 amino acids. V lost 7 bases and J 6 bases, leaving 10 bases between the germline ends. The germline V gene has CDR1 MGHDK and CDR2 SYGVNS. This CDR3 reads CASTQNINSPLHF. The CDR3 DNA reads TGTGCCAGCACCCAAAATATTAATTCACCCCTCCACTTT.

In this sample, this clone turned up once. The chain has TRBV18 and TRBJ2-7, with 9 positions matching TRBD1. Germline CDR1 and CDR2: KGHSH and LQKENI. V lost 4 bases and J lost 3; bases outside the gene matches: 7. This CDR3 is built from 15 residues. The CDR3: CASSLGQGKDYEQYF. In nucleotides, the CDR3 is TGTGCCAGCTCACTCGGACAGGGGAAGGACTACGAGCAGTACTTC.

In DNA, the CDR3 is TGTGCCAGTACCCGGACAGGGCCTAATCAGCCCCAGCATTTT. This translates into CASTRTGPNQPQHF. The chain couples TRBV19 to TRBJ1-5; 8 bases fit TRBD1. J lost 4 bases, V lost 7 bases, and 6 bases had no gene match. Germline-derived CDR1 and CDR2 are LNHDA and SQIVND (reference sequence). The CDR3 loop spans 14 amino acids.

The V gene is TRBV10-2, the J gene TRBJ2-7; D is possibly TRBD1 (6 bases). The germline gives CDR1 WSHSY, CDR2 SAAADI. The CDR3 runs to 14 residues. V lost 3 bases to trimming and J lost 2 bases, with 11 bases between them. Written as DNA, the CDR3 is TGCGCCAGCAGTGAAACAGGGTTGGCCTACGAGCAGTACTTC. Residues: CASSETGLAYEQYF.